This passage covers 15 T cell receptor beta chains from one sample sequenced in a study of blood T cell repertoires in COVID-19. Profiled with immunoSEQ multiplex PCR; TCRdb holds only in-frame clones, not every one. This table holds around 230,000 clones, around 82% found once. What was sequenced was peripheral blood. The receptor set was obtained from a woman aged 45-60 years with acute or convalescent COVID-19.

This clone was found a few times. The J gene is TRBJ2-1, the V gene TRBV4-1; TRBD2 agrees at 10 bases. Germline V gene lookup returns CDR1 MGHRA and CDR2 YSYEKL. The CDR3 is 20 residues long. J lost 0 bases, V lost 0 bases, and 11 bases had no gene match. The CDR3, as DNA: TGCGCCAGCAGCCAAGATACTGGTAGCGGGAGGCTGAGCTCCTACAATGAGCAGTTCTTC. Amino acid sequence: CASSQDTGSGRLSSYNEQFF.

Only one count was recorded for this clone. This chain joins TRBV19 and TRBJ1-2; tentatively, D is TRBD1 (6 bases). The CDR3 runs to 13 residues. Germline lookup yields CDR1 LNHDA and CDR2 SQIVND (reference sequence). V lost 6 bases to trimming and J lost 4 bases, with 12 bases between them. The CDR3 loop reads CASSVGQLYGYTF. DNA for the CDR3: TGTGCCAGTAGCGTCGGACAGCTCTATGGCTACACCTTC.

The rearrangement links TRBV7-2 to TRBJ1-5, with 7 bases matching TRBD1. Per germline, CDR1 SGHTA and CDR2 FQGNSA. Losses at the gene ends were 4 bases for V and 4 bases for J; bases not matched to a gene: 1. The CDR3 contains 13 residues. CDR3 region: CASSSGGNQPQHF. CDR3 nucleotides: TGTGCCAGCAGCTCAGGGGGTAATCAGCCCCAGCATTTT.

The CDR3 is CASSFHRISKEGKLFF. CDR3 nucleotide sequence: TGTGCCAGCAGCTTCCACAGGATCTCCAAGGAGGGAAAACTGTTTTTT. V is TRBV7-3 and J is TRBJ1-4; possibly TRBD1 for D (5 bases). Germline CDR1 SGHTA, CDR2 FQGTGA. The CDR3 is made up of 16 amino acids. Trimming pared 3 bases from V and 10 bases from J, leaving 21 bases between.

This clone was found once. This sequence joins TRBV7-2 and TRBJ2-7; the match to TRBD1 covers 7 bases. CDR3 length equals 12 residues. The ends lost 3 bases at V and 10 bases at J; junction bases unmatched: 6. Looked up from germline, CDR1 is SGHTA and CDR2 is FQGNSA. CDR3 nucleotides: TGTGCCAGCAGCTTTAACAGGGGAATACAGTACTTC. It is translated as CASSFNRGIQYF. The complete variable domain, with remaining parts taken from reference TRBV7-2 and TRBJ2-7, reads GAGVSQSPSNKVTEKGKDVELRCDPISGHTALYWYRQSLGQGLEFLIYFQGNSAPDKSGLPSDRFSAERTGGSVSTLTIQRTQQEDSAVYLCASSFNRGIQYFGPGTRLTVT.

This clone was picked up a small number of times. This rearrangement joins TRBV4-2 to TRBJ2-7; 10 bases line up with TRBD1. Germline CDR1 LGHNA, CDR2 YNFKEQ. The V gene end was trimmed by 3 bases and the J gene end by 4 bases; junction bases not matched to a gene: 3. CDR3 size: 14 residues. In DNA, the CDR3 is TGTGCCAGCAGCCAGGACAGGGGGGTATACGAGCAGTACTTC. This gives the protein CASSQDRGVYEQYF.

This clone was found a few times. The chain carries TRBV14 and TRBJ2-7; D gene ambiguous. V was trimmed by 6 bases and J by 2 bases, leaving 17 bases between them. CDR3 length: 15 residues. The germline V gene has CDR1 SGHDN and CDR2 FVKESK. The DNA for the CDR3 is TGTGCCAGCAGGCAAAAAATGGGCCCGCCCTACGAGCAGTACTTC. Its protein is CASRQKMGPPYEQYF.

The CDR3 loop reads CAISESGGTGELFF. CDR3 coding DNA: TGTGCCATCAGTGAGTCGGGAGGCACCGGGGAGCTGTTTTTT. The chain uses TRBV10-3 and TRBJ2-2; a weak D match, TRBD2 (6 bases). This CDR3 has 14 residues. Germline loops: CDR1 ENHRY, CDR2 SYGVKD. Trimming cost V 0 bases and J 4 bases, with 6 bases left between them.

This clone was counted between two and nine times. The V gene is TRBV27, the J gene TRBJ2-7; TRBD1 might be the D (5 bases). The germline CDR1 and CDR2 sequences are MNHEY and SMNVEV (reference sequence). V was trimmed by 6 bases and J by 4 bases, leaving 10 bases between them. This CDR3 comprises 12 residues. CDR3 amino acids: CASRHQGYEQYF. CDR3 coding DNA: TGTGCCAGCAGGCACCAGGGATACGAGCAGTACTTC.

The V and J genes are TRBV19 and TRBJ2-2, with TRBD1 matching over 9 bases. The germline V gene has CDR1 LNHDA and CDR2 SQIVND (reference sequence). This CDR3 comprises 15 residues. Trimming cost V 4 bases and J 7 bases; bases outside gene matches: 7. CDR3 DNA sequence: TGTGCCAGTAGTACACCGGGACAGGGAATCGGGGAGCTGTTTTTT. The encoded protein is CASSTPGQGIGELFF.

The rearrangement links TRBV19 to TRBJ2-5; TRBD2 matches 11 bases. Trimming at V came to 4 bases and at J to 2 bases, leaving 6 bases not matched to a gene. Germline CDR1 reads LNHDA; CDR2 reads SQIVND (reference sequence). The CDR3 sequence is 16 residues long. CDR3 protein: CASSTGLAEQQETQYF. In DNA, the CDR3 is TGTGCCAGTAGTACGGGACTAGCGGAACAACAAGAGACCCAGTACTTC.

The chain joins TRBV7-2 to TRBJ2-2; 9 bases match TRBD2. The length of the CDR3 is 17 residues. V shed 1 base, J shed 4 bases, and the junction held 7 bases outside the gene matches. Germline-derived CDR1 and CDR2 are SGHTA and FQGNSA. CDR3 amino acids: CASSLEVAGVSTGELFF. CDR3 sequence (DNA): TGTGCCAGCAGCTTAGAAGTAGCGGGAGTATCCACCGGGGAGCTGTTTTTT. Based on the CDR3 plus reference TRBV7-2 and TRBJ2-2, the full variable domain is GAGVSQSPSNKVTEKGKDVELRCDPISGHTALYWYRQSLGQGLEFLIYFQGNSAPDKSGLPSDRFSAERTGGSVSTLTIQRTQQEDSAVYLCASSLEVAGVSTGELFFGEGSRLTVL.

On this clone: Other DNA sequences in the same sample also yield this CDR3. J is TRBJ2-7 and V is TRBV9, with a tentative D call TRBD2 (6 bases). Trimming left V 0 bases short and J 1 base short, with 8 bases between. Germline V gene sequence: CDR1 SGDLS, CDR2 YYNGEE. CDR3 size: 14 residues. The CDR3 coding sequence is TGTGCCAGCAGCGTAGGGGACTCTTCCTACGAGCAGTACTTC. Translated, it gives CASSVGDSSYEQYF.

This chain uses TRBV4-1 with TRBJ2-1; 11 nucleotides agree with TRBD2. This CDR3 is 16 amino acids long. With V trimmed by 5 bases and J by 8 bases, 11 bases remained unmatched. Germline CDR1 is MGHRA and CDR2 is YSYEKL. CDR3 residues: CASSSLGTSGTDEQFF. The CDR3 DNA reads TGCGCCAGCAGCAGCTTAGGGACTAGCGGTACCGATGAGCAGTTCTTC.

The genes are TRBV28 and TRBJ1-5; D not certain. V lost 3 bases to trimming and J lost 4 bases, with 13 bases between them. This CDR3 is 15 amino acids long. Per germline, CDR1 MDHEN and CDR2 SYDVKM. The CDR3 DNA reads TGTGCCAGCAGTTTTACCCAGGTCTTAAATCAGCCCCAGCATTTT. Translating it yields CASSFTQVLNQPQHF.